The 20 T cell receptor beta chains below all came from one sample that was sequenced in a study of blood T cells in healthy people across ages. A second PCR, run for roughly 7 to 11 cycles, used a sample-barcoded 5' primer plus a J-beta primer mix. TCRdb redid the calling of the 5' RACE reads with MiXCR, one entry per CDR3 protein. The profile shows around 1,500,000 distinct CDR3 sequences, about 43% of them singletons. Sequenced sample: blood. Every receptor here comes from a woman aged 18-29 years in good health.

This clonotype was picked up a small number of times. J is TRBJ2-1 and V is TRBV20-1; 8 nucleotides match TRBD2. V shed 1 base, J shed 8 bases, and the junction held 7 bases outside the gene matches. Germline loops: CDR1 DFQATT, CDR2 SNEGSKA (reference sequence). This CDR3 has 14 amino acids. The CDR3 here is CSARAASGYDEQFF. DNA of the CDR3: TGCAGTGCTAGAGCGGCTAGCGGGTATGATGAGCAGTTCTTC.

CDR3 sequence: CASSKASPPSYNEQYF. The CDR3 region has the DNA TGTGCCAGCAGCAAAGCCTCCCCCCCCTCCTACAATGAGCAGTACTTC. This rearrangement joins TRBV21-1 to TRBJ2-7; the table names TRBD1, a call not compared with the DNA. TRBV21-1 is shown as a pseudogene. The CDR3 length is 16 residues.

The chain joins TRBV20-1 to TRBJ2-7; 9 positions match TRBD2. Trimming removed 6 bases from V and 3 bases from J; junction bases left unmatched: 18. Per the germline V gene, CDR1 is DFQATT and CDR2 is SNEGSKA (reference sequence). The CDR3 length is 17 residues. This CDR3 is CSAGGRGGTSLGYEQYF. The CDR3 DNA sequence: TGCAGTGCGGGGGGCAGGGGTGGGACTAGCCTTGGCTACGAGCAGTACTTC.

This clonotype was observed at least ten times. The chain recombines TRBV6-2 or TRBV6-3 with TRBJ2-5; D may be TRBD2 (5 bases). Germline values: CDR1 MNHEY, CDR2 SVGEGT. This CDR3 comprises 11 residues. The germline V and J ends were trimmed by 4 bases and 9 bases, with 9 bases remaining between them. The CDR3 nucleotides read TGTGCCAGCAGTTCGGGAATATCCCAGTACTTC. Translated, it gives CASSSGISQYF.

The J gene is TRBJ2-1, the V gene TRBV20-1; TRBD1 is a possible D gene (5 bases). The germline gives CDR1 DFQATT, CDR2 SNEGSKA (reference sequence). The CDR3 has 14 residues. V lost 5 bases to trimming and J lost 10 bases, with 21 bases between them. DNA of the CDR3: TGCAGTGCTCCCAGGGCCGGGCCACAATACGAGCAGTTCTTC. Amino acids: CSAPRAGPQYEQFF.

This clonotype was observed a few times. This chain connects TRBV20-1 to TRBJ1-1; D is unresolved. Trimming left V 3 bases short and J 3 bases short, with 8 bases between. CDR1 and CDR2 from the germline V gene are DFQATT and SNEGSKA (reference sequence). CDR3 size: 12 residues. The CDR3 bases are TGCAGTGCTAGGGGAACATACACTGAAGCTTTCTTT. Translation gives CSARGTYTEAFF.

The J gene is TRBJ1-5, the V gene TRBV12-3 or TRBV12-4, with D hard to call. The CDR3 contains 15 residues. V lost 7 bases and J lost 2, with 15 bases in between. CDR3 bases: TGTGCCAGCACCCACTGGGAGAGGGGCAATCAGCCCCAGCATTTT. This codes for CASTHWERGNQPQHF.

V gene TRBV5-5 combines with J gene TRBJ2-3; D gene ambiguous. This CDR3 has 14 amino acids. The germline gives CDR1 SGHKS, CDR2 YYEKEE (reference sequence). V was clipped by 4 bases and J by 2 bases, with 11 bases between them. CDR3 sequence (DNA): TGTGCCAGCAGCGTCTTACAGTTCACAGATACGCAGTATTTT. This translates into CASSVLQFTDTQYF.

This clonotype came up a few times. The J gene is TRBJ1-2, the V gene TRBV12-3 or TRBV12-4, with D possibly being TRBD1 (5 bases). With 4 bases removed from V and 2 bases from J, the gap between germline ends came to 11 bases. The CDR3 loop spans 14 amino acids. The CDR3 loop is CASSSGLKNYGYTF. CDR3 coding DNA: TGTGCCAGCAGTTCGGGGCTCAAGAACTATGGCTACACCTTC.

The chain carries TRBV3-1 and TRBJ2-2; D remains unclear. The CDR3 extends over 13 amino acids. With 0 bases removed from V and 4 bases from J, the gap between germline ends came to 3 bases. Germline assignment: CDR1 LGHDT and CDR2 YNNKEL (reference sequence). CDR3 sequence reads: CASSQEVTGELFF. Here the CDR3 DNA reads TGTGCCAGCAGCCAAGAGGTCACCGGGGAGCTGTTTTTT.

The rearrangement links TRBV6-6 to TRBJ1-5; possible D gene TRBD1, 5 bases. The germline V gene has CDR1 MNHNY and CDR2 SVGAGI (reference sequence). The CDR3 runs to 14 residues. The germline V and J ends were trimmed by 0 bases and 7 bases, with 10 bases remaining between them. The CDR3 nucleotides are TGTGCCAGCAGTTACTCGGGGGATCCGCAGCCCCAGCATTTT. It encodes CASSYSGDPQPQHF.

This clonotype appeared a few times. DNA of the CDR3: TGTGCCAGCAGCGTAGTGTCGGGGGGGCCCTCTGTCGAGCAGTACTTC. Amino acid sequence: CASSVVSGGPSVEQYF. This rearrangement joins TRBV9 to TRBJ2-7; 8 nucleotides match TRBD2. Losses at the gene ends were 0 bases for V and 6 bases for J; bases not matched to a gene: 11. Germline V gene data show CDR1 as SGDLS and CDR2 as YYNGEE. The CDR3 spans 16 residues.

This clonotype was counted a few times. This rearrangement joins TRBV29-1 to TRBJ2-3, with a possible D match to TRBD2 (6 bases). The CDR3 is 15 amino acids. Germline V gene sequence: CDR1 SQVTM, CDR2 ANQGSEA. V lost 3 bases, J lost 5 bases, and 18 bases lay in between. The CDR3 region is CSVEVVRGGRDTQYF. CDR3 sequence (DNA): TGCAGCGTTGAGGTAGTGAGAGGAGGGAGAGATACGCAGTATTTT.

In this sample, this clonotype turned up many times. CDR3 DNA sequence: TGTGCCAGCAGCTTTGGCGGGGGCTCCTACAATGAGCAGTTCTTC. Protein: CASSFGGGSYNEQFF. This chain connects TRBV5-6 to TRBJ2-1, with 7 bases fitting TRBD2. V was clipped by 2 bases and J by 0 bases; unmatched bases: 2. This CDR3 is 15 amino acids long. Per the germline V gene, CDR1 is SGHDT and CDR2 is YYEEEE.

This clonotype was observed many times. V and J are TRBV29-1 and TRBJ2-1; 15 bases match TRBD2. The CDR3 has 16 amino acids. Germline CDR1 SQVTM, CDR2 ANQGSEA. V gave up 4 bases and J gave up 8 bases; unmatched junction bases: 9. DNA of the CDR3: TGCAGCGTTGTGAGGACTAGCGGGGGGGCCATTGATGAGCAGTTCTTC. It is translated as CSVVRTSGGAIDEQFF.

This chain joins TRBV20-1 and TRBJ2-5; tentative D call: TRBD1 (6 bases). Germline CDR1 reads DFQATT; CDR2 reads SNEGSKA (reference sequence). Trimming pared 3 bases from V and 2 bases from J, leaving 10 bases between. The CDR3 is 13 residues long. The CDR3 coding sequence is TGCAGTGCTAGGGACAGCAAGCAAGAGACCCAGTACTTC. Protein sequence: CSARDSKQETQYF.

This clonotype was detected ten times or more. The chain combines TRBV7-2 with TRBJ2-3; D is perhaps TRBD2 (6 bases). Trimming took off 6 bases at V and 3 bases at J, with 13 bases between the two ends. The CDR3 has 14 residues. From germline, CDR1 is SGHTA and CDR2 FQGNSA. In DNA form, the CDR3 reads TGTGCCAGCAGTTCAGGGCTAGCGACAGATACGCAGTATTTT. Translating it yields CASSSGLATDTQYF.

The chain combines TRBV12-3 or TRBV12-4 with TRBJ1-2; TRBD1 is a possible D gene (5 bases). V was shortened by 7 bases and J by 5 bases, with 11 bases between the two germline ends. CDR3 length equals 12 residues. CDR3 residues: CASTKGLYGYTF. The CDR3 DNA reads TGTGCCAGCACCAAGGGGCTTTATGGCTACACCTTC.

The V and J genes are TRBV7-2 and TRBJ2-1; TRBD2 matches at 15 bases. Germline CDR1 and CDR2: SGHTA and FQGNSA. The CDR3 runs to 16 residues. Trimming took 5 bases from V and 6 from J; bases not matched to a gene: 5. The chain's CDR3 is CASSPGLAGGANEQFF. The CDR3 bases are TGTGCCAGCAGCCCCGGACTAGCGGGAGGGGCCAATGAGCAGTTCTTC. The full variable domain, with the rest looked up from reference TRBV7-2 and TRBJ2-1, is GAGVSQSPSNKVTEKGKDVELRCDPISGHTALYWYRQSLGQGLEFLIYFQGNSAPDKSGLPSDRFSAERTGGSVSTLTIQRTQQEDSAVYLCASSPGLAGGANEQFFGPGTRLTVL.

The chain carries TRBV5-1 and TRBJ2-1; 9 nucleotides agree with TRBD2. V was pared by 5 bases and J by 7 bases, with 10 bases of the junction left unmatched. Per the germline V gene, CDR1 is SGHRS and CDR2 is YFSETQ. This CDR3 region has 15 residues. CDR3 residues: CASRSVAGAGNEQFF. In nucleotides, the CDR3 is TGCGCCAGCAGATCCGTAGCGGGAGCGGGAAATGAGCAGTTCTTC.